One sample yielded the 6 T cell receptor beta chains listed below, sequenced in a study of cytotoxic CD8 clonotypes in ibrutinib-treated CLL. Generated by immunoSEQ multiplex PCR, the TCRdb table keeps only in-frame clones and is missing some. The sample records 270,000 or so clones, approximately 76% being singletons. The sample here was PBMCs, taken at disease progression, from a patient treated with ibrutinib. Every receptor here comes from a human donor with chronic lymphocytic leukemia.

The chain couples TRBV4-1 to TRBJ1-6; unclear D gene. V was trimmed by 2 bases and J by 6 bases, leaving 8 bases between them. There are 14 residues in the CDR3. Germline V gene sequence: CDR1 MGHRA, CDR2 YSYEKL. CDR3 nucleotide sequence: TGCGCCAGCAGCCAAATCGCTGCTAATTCACCCCTCCACTTT. Its protein product is CASSQIAANSPLHF.

V is TRBV28 and J is TRBJ1-1, with a weak D call TRBD1 (5 bases). Trimming took off 5 bases at V and 4 bases at J, with 11 bases between the two ends. Germline-derived CDR1 and CDR2 are MDHEN and SYDVKM. The length of the CDR3 is 13 residues. The CDR3 here is CASSGHQGTEAFF. The CDR3 bases are TGTGCCAGCAGTGGACACCAGGGCACTGAAGCTTTCTTT.

In this sample, this clone turned up a few times. This chain links TRBV4-1 with TRBJ2-7; D might be TRBD2 (6 bases). CDR3 size: 14 residues. Trimming stripped 2 bases from V and 4 bases from J, with 12 bases between. Germline CDR1 MGHRA, CDR2 YSYEKL. CDR3 sequence: CASSQLTRGYEQYF. The CDR3 DNA sequence: TGCGCCAGCAGCCAACTCACCCGGGGGTACGAGCAGTACTTC.

The CDR3 loop reads CASRSWMGLAGGGETQYF. The CDR3, as DNA: TGTGCCAGCAGGTCATGGATGGGACTAGCGGGAGGTGGGGAGACCCAGTACTTC. This chain connects TRBV7-9 to TRBJ2-5; TRBD2 agrees at 15 bases. V gave up 6 bases and J gave up 5 bases; unmatched junction bases: 13. CDR1 and CDR2 from the germline V gene are SEHNR and FQNEAQ (reference sequence). CDR3 size: 18 residues.

This clone was seen a few times. The rearrangement links TRBV28 to TRBJ1-2; 9 bases align to TRBD1. Per the germline V gene, CDR1 is MDHEN and CDR2 is SYDVKM. Trimming took 5 bases from V and 1 from J; bases not matched to a gene: 5. The CDR3 consists of 15 residues. In DNA form, the CDR3 reads TGTGCCAGCAGTCCCGACAGGGGGAATAACTATGGCTACACCTTC. Amino acid sequence: CASSPDRGNNYGYTF.

This chain joins TRBV12-5 and TRBJ2-5, with D possibly being TRBD1 (5 bases). V was trimmed by 3 bases and J by 4 bases, leaving 18 bases between them. In germline, CDR1 is LGHNT, CDR2 FRNRAP. The CDR3 loop spans 16 amino acids. This CDR3 is CASGFSLSMQGETQYF. DNA for the CDR3: TGTGCTAGTGGTTTCTCACTGAGTATGCAGGGAGAGACCCAGTACTTC.